The clone carrying this T cell receptor beta chain was detected ten times or more. Trimming at V came to 1 base and at J to 5 bases, leaving 4 bases not matched to a gene. The germline gives CDR1 SGHAT, CDR2 FQNNGV. The CDR3 length is 16 residues. The data were taken from a study of blood T cells in healthy people across ages. A second PCR, run for about 6 to 12 cycles, used a sample-barcoded 5' primer plus a J-beta primer mix. TCRdb analysed the 5' RACE reads with MiXCR anew, one entry per CDR3 protein. The sample has hundreds of thousands of distinct CDR3 sequences, under 25% seen once. The V gene is TRBV11-2, the J gene TRBJ2-1, with TRBD2 matching over 11 bases. This TCR came from a man between 70 and 80 years old in good health. The sequenced material came from blood. CDR3 protein: CASSLGPGLADNEQFF. The CDR3 coding sequence is TGTGCCAGCAGCTTAGGCCCGGGACTAGCGGACAATGAGCAGTTCTTC.